This T cell receptor beta chain was sequenced during a study of post-analysis software for immune sequencing data. Incorporated into the TCR beta cDNA libraries were unique molecular identifiers, which served to reduce PCR and sequencing biases. TCRdb itself ran the PCR reads through MiXCR, one entry per CDR3 protein. The profile shows under 200,000 distinct CDR3 sequences, over 25% of them singletons. This clonotype was detected only once. Its specificity is not known. In germline, CDR1 is SGHRS, CDR2 YFSETQ. V was cut by 3 bases and J by 10 bases, with 17 bases left in between. This CDR3 is built from 14 residues. Overall study findings and caveats: Same-batch preparations were strongly co-clustered by F measure. About five TRBV segments occurring more often in patients than controls included TRBV5-6, TRBV5-1 and TRBV20-1.

This TCR came from a girl aged 2 to 17 with multiple sclerosis. Sample: blood. The chain joins TRBV5-1 to TRBJ2-1, with D perhaps TRBD1 or TRBD2 (5 bases each). The CDR3 sequence is CASSWGQGVYEQFF. CDR3 nucleotide sequence: TGCGCCAGCAGCTGGGGCCAGGGAGTTTACGAGCAGTTCTTC.